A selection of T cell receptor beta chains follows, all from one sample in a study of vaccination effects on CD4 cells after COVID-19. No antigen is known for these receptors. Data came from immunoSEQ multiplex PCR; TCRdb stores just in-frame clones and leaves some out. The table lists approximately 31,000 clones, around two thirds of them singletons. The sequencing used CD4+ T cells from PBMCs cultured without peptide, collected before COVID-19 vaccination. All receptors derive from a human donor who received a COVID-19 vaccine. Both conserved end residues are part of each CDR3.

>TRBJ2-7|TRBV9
CASSATGPTRYEQYF
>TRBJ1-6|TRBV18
CASSLNAGTDDYNSPLHF
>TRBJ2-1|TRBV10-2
CASRAGLRPDEQFF
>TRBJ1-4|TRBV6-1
CASSDRGFNEKLFF
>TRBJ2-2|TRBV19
CASSKLGQSTGELFF
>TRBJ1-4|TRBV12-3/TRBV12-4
CASSLRVREKLFF
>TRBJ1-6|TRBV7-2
CASSLYSPLHF
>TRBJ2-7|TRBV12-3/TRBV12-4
CASSSSIYEQYF
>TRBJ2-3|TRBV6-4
CASSDESGGGTDTQYF
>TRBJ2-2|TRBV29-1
CSVGTANTGELFF
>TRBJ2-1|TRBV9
CASSGQGIVANEQFF
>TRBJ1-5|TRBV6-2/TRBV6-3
CASSTYNQPQHF
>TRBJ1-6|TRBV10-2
CASSEAGLSYNSPLHF
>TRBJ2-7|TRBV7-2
CASSFDRVFYEQYF
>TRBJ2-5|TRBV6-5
CASSTGSAWIETQYF
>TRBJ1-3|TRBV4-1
CASSQDWAASGNTIYF
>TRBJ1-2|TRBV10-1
CASSDRGNRGYTF
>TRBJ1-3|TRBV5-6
CASSLSAFSGNTIYF
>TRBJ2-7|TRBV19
CASSSGQNYEQYF
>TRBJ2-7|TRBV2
CASFRGSLDEQYF
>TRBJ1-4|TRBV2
CASGQGHFNEKLFF
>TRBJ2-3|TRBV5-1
CASSFGPSTDTQYF
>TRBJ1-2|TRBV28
CASSLREGYTF
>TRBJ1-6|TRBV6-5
CASRLGNNSPLHF